The clone carrying this T cell receptor beta chain was counted many times. This entry is derived from a study of patients and donors after allogeneic stem cell transplantation. This CDR3 region has 14 residues. Trimming took 0 bases from V and 6 from J, leaving 13 bases between them. Germline lookup yields CDR1 SGHRS and CDR2 YFSETQ. One entry per CDR3 protein results from TCRdb running MiXCR on the RT-PCR reads. The table includes tens of thousands of distinct CDR3 sequences, around 5% detected once. The specimen was blood, either unsorted or a sorted T cell fraction (not recorded which). The sequence came from a human donor who was either an allogeneic HSCT recipient or a stem cell or donor lymphocyte infusion donor (not recorded which). It is not recorded whose cells these are; they may come from a transplant donor. This rearrangement joins TRBV5-1 to TRBJ2-7, with a possible D match to TRBD1 (5 bases). The CDR3 loop reads CASSLGQTRAEQYF. CDR3 sequence (DNA): TGCGCCAGCAGCTTGGGACAGACAAGGGCCGAGCAGTACTTC.